This paragraph covers one TCR beta chain sequence. Its binding antigen is unknown. Base qualities were left out, and no much larger clone turns up one base away. The roughly 39 donors, aged roughly 6 to 100 years, were systemically healthy Caucasian individuals from Russia. Each donor gave about 11 milliliters of peripheral blood, drawn into EDTA-treated Vacutainer tubes. PBMCs were isolated by Ficoll-Paque density-gradient centrifugation, with at least 6 million obtained per sample. Trizol reagent was used to extract total RNA from PBMCs, with at least 5 micrograms per sample. For every donor, an aliquot of PBMCs went through flow cytometry to measure the percentages of naive CD45RAhigh/CD27high T cells. The data were taken from a study of blood T cells in healthy people across ages (dated by TCRdb to the mid-2010s). About the investigation overall: In model experiments, template switching captured about one uniquely barcoded TCR beta cDNA molecule for every two T cells. Donors of different ages were randomly distributed across sequencing lanes to avoid experimental bias. Two additional independent replicas of 1 million unique cDNA reads from the same blood draw were analyzed for two donors (one aged 18 to 29 and one aged 80 or older). The donors were split into four age groups: young (average 16 years), middle-aged (39), aged (more than 60) and long-lived (roughly 88). The study measured age-related changes in TCR beta repertoire diversity using deep sequencing normalized with unique cDNA molecular identifiers.

The library relied on 5' RACE. For sequencing, an Illumina HiSeq 2500 was employed. A second PCR of roughly 7 to 12 cycles was run with a J-beta primer mix and a sample-barcoded 5' primer. A template-switch 5' adaptor carrying 12 random nucleotides introduced a unique molecular identifier onto each TCR beta cDNA molecule. Each sample yielded at least 3 million CDR3-containing paired-end reads. The Mint cDNA synthesis kit, primed by a TRBC-specific oligonucleotide, was used to synthesize first-strand cDNA from all RNA. After uracil-DNA glycosylase treatment, a first 18-cycle PCR used universal primers M1SS and BC2_uni_R on all cDNA. The source study handled its data this way. Normalization of each sample was performed by random selection of 1 million high-quality reads, each carrying a distinct molecular identifier. Reads with shared molecular identifiers were discarded instead of being binned into consensus sequences. CDR3 identification, clonotype clustering and error correction used MiTCR with a Q25 quality threshold and the strictest error-elimination algorithm. A nonparametric unseen species model using Euler transformation provided a lower-bound estimate of total TCR beta diversity. TCRdb redid the processing of the public reads, applying fastp at Q25 and MiXCR, and retained in-frame beta chains. Each CDR3 protein gets just one entry, which takes the most common genes and DNA from the rows behind it. It is TCRdb's table, rather than the study itself, that gives the V and J calls and clone size. The sample includes around 850,000 distinct CDR3 sequences, with under 40% observed a single time. Clones ranked in the top ten supply roughly 13% of the sample.

What the study reported, not specific to this receptor: Observed TCR beta diversity per million T cells fell roughly linearly with age, and a significant reduction was already apparent by age around 40. The CMV infection status of donors was not known, potentially confounding age-related changes in expanded clonotypes. Compared with the aged group, more naive CD4+ T cells, fewer expanded clones and increased TCR diversity were shown by the long-lived group, suggesting age selection. Conclusive comparison of naive and antigen-experienced compartments was prevented by the profiling of bulk unsorted PBMCs. Observed TCR beta diversity correlated strongly with the percentage of naive T cells measured by flow cytometry. Estimates of total diversity based on one million sequenced T cells were considered lower bounds and underestimates.

CDR1 GTSNPN and CDR2 SVGIG are derived from the germline V gene (reference sequence). The CDR3 measures 16 amino acids from cysteine to phenylalanine. Only the CDR3 portion is preserved as DNA: 48 bases, with reading frame beginning at the first base. V trim: 2 bases; J trim: 0 bases; unmatched bases: 8. The sample was blood. The sequence joins TRBV30 to TRBJ2-3, and 7 junction bases match TRBD1. The sequence derives from a man between 18 and 35 years old in good health. The CDR3 protein: CAWSFGDSPSTDTQYF. The DNA sequence reads TGTGCCTGGAGTTTCGGGGACAGTCCTAGCACAGATACGCAGTATTTT.